A single sample gave rise to the 24 T cell receptor beta chains below, sequenced in a study of blood T cell repertoires in COVID-19. Clones were read by immunoSEQ multiplex PCR, and TCRdb kept only the in-frame ones, dropping some. The sample records 200,000 to 300,000 clones, 82% being singletons. The specimen sequenced was peripheral blood. The source is a woman aged 60-70 years with active or convalescent COVID-19.

This clone has just one count. V is TRBV5-4 and J is TRBJ1-1; maybe TRBD1 (6 bases). The V end lost 2 bases, the J end lost 5 bases, and 10 bases lay between the germline ends. The CDR3 is 13 residues long. Germline CDR1 and CDR2: SGHNT and YYREEE (reference sequence). The CDR3 reads CASSLRGGTEAFF. CDR3 nucleotides: TGTGCCAGCAGCTTAAGGGGGGGTACTGAAGCTTTCTTT.

This sequence joins TRBV7-2 and TRBJ1-6; TRBD1 agrees at 7 bases. In germline, CDR1 is SGHTA, CDR2 FQGNSA. V dropped 1 base and J dropped 8; count of bases not matched to a gene: 5. The CDR3 length is 15 residues. The CDR3 protein is CASSLERDSYSPLHF. The CDR3 bases are TGTGCCAGCAGCTTAGAAAGGGACAGTTATTCACCCCTCCACTTT.

The chain recombines TRBV5-5 with TRBJ2-3; TRBD2 matches at 8 bases. This CDR3 comprises 13 residues. The J segment lost 7 bases and the V segment lost 3 bases, leaving 4 bases of the junction unmatched. CDR1 is SGHKS and CDR2 is YYEKEE in the germline V gene (reference sequence). The CDR3 reads CASSSGLGYTQYF. The CDR3, as DNA: TGTGCCAGCAGCTCGGGACTAGGATATACGCAGTATTTT.

The chain employs TRBV3-1 (or the pseudogene TRBV3-2) and TRBJ1-1, with 11 bases matching TRBD1. The length of the CDR3 is 16 residues. Unmatched junction bases numbered 6, after V lost 4 bases and J lost 2 bases. CDR1 and CDR2 from the germline V gene are LGHDT and YNNKEL (reference sequence). CDR3 DNA: TGTGCCAGCAGCCCTGGGGGACAGGGGGAAAACACTGAAGCTTTCTTT. It specifies CASSPGGQGENTEAFF.

The chain carries TRBV5-6 and TRBJ2-1; 9 bases are shared with TRBD1. The CDR3 has 15 residues. Germline assignment: CDR1 SGHDT and CDR2 YYEEEE. Unmatched junction bases numbered 11, after V lost 1 base and J lost 12 bases. The CDR3 region is CASSLLDGTGLLQFF. The CDR3 DNA reads TGTGCCAGCAGCTTGCTGGACGGGACAGGGTTGTTGCAGTTCTTC.

The genes are TRBV7-8 and TRBJ1-2, with no clear D. With 1 base removed from V and 7 bases from J, the gap between germline ends came to 13 bases. There are 14 residues in the CDR3. Germline V gives CDR1 SGHVS, CDR2 FQNEAQ. CDR3 coding DNA: TGTGCCAGCAGCTTAGGGACGGGGATTCGTGGCTACACCTTC. The encoded protein is CASSLGTGIRGYTF.

The CDR3 sequence is CASILGGNNEKLFF. The CDR3, as DNA: TGTGCCAGTATCTTGGGGGGGAACAATGAAAAACTGTTTTTT. The chain couples TRBV6-6 to TRBJ1-4; weak D call: TRBD1 (5 bases). Germline CDR1 and CDR2: MNHNY and SVGAGI (reference sequence). This CDR3 is 14 amino acids long. The V end lost 9 bases, the J end lost 5 bases, and 16 bases lay between the germline ends.

The chain recombines TRBV7-2 with TRBJ2-3; TRBD2 matches at 7 bases. Trimming at V came to 6 bases and at J to 8 bases, leaving 5 bases not matched to a gene. Germline V gene lookup returns CDR1 SGHTA and CDR2 FQGNSA. The CDR3 covers 12 residues. The CDR3 sequence is CASSPERGTQYF. CDR3 bases: TGTGCCAGCAGTCCCGAGCGGGGTACGCAGTATTTT. Based on the CDR3 plus reference TRBV7-2 and TRBJ2-3, the full variable domain is GAGVSQSPSNKVTEKGKDVELRCDPISGHTALYWYRQSLGQGLEFLIYFQGNSAPDKSGLPSDRFSAERTGGSVSTLTIQRTQQEDSAVYLCASSPERGTQYFGPGTRLTVL.

The chain has TRBV11-2 and TRBJ2-7, with 12 bases lining up with TRBD2. Germline V CDR1 and CDR2: SGHAT, FQNNGV. The trim removed 2 bases at V and 6 bases at J, leaving 8 bases unmatched. The CDR3 runs to 16 residues. CDR3 in amino acids: CASSLSSGGASREQYF. In nucleotides, the CDR3 is TGTGCCAGCAGCTTATCTAGCGGGGGGGCCTCTCGCGAGCAGTACTTC.

The chain combines TRBV18 with TRBJ1-2, with D unclear. Germline loops: CDR1 KGHSH, CDR2 LQKENI. CDR3 length: 14 amino acids. V was shortened by 3 bases and J by 5 bases, with 13 bases between the two germline ends. CDR3 residues: CASSPPVPPYGYTF. The DNA for the CDR3 is TGTGCCAGCTCACCCCCGGTCCCCCCTTATGGCTACACCTTC.

This clone is a singleton in its sample. This chain joins TRBV2 and TRBJ1-6, with D possibly being TRBD1 (6 bases). Trimming took 7 bases from V and 5 from J, leaving 12 bases between them. This CDR3 comprises 14 residues. From germline, CDR1 is SNHLY and CDR2 FYNNEI. The CDR3 loop reads CASNSQGNNSPLHF. The CDR3 DNA reads TGTGCCAGCAATTCACAGGGAAATAATTCACCCCTCCACTTT. The variable domain in full, with the rest retrieved from reference TRBV2 and TRBJ1-6, is EPEVTQTPSHQVTQMGQEVILRCVPISNHLYFYWYRQILGQKVEFLVSFYNNEISEKSEIFDDQFSVERPDGSNFTLKIRSTKLEDSAMYFCASNSQGNNSPLHFGNGTRLTVT.

The DNA for the CDR3 is TGCGCCAGCAGCTTGGTTGGGGGAGGGAACACTGAAGCTTTCTTT. Translation: CASSLVGGGNTEAFF. This chain connects TRBV5-1 to TRBJ1-1, with TRBD1 as a possible D gene (5 bases). Germline CDR1 SGHRS, CDR2 YFSETQ. V was cut by 0 bases and J by 1 base, with 10 bases left in between. CDR3 size: 15 residues.

This clone was seen a handful of times. The chain uses TRBV9 and TRBJ1-2, with 7 nucleotides matching TRBD1. CDR1 and CDR2 (germline): SGDLS, YYNGEE. V shed 4 bases and J 0 bases; nucleotides not matched to a gene: 9. CDR3 length equals 16 residues. The CDR3 nucleotides read TGTGCCAGCAGCCTTGAGGGGGCCAGAGCTAACTATGGCTACACCTTC. Its protein product is CASSLEGARANYGYTF.

The V gene is TRBV7-9, the J gene TRBJ1-1; 9 bases agree with TRBD1. The V segment lost 3 bases and the J segment 1 base; nucleotides outside the gene matches: 9. The germline V gene has CDR1 SEHNR and CDR2 FQNEAQ (reference sequence). This CDR3 is built from 17 residues. In DNA, the CDR3 is TGTGCCAGCAGCTTTCCCACAGGGGGCAGGTCGAACACTGAAGCTTTCTTT. This sequence encodes CASSFPTGGRSNTEAFF.

The rearrangement joins TRBV6-5 to TRBJ2-5, with D possibly TRBD1 on 6 matching bases. The CDR3 extends over 16 amino acids. Trimming left V 0 bases short and J 5 bases short, with 16 bases between. Germline CDR1 reads MNHEY; CDR2 reads SVGAGI. In nucleotides, the CDR3 is TGTGCCAGCAGTTACTCGCTAACAGGGTTTAGGGAGACCCAGTACTTC. Protein sequence: CASSYSLTGFRETQYF.

This clone was counted a single time. V usage is TRBV5-5 and J usage is TRBJ2-1; weak D call: TRBD2 (5 bases). In germline, CDR1 is SGHKS, CDR2 YYEKEE (reference sequence). With 8 bases removed from V and 5 bases from J, the gap between germline ends came to 20 bases. This CDR3 is 15 amino acids long. CDR3 protein: CASDARGYEDNEQFF. DNA of the CDR3: TGTGCCAGTGACGCTCGAGGGTACGAGGACAATGAGCAGTTCTTC.

The chain links TRBV19 to TRBJ1-1, with D possibly being TRBD1 (6 bases). V gave up 5 bases and J gave up 3 bases, with 13 bases separating them. CDR1 LNHDA and CDR2 SQIVND come from the germline V gene (reference sequence). This CDR3 region has 14 residues. The CDR3 sequence: CASSRGDRHTEAFF. The CDR3 bases are TGTGCCAGTAGTCGAGGTGACAGGCACACTGAAGCTTTCTTT.

A note on this clone: Distinct nucleotide sequences in the sample also encode this CDR3. The chain couples TRBV6-2 or TRBV6-3 to TRBJ2-7, with TRBD2 as a possible D gene (5 bases). CDR1 is MNHEY and CDR2 is SVGEGT in the germline V gene. Trimming took off 3 bases at V and 2 bases at J, with 8 bases between the two ends. The CDR3 extends over 13 amino acids. CDR3 amino acids: CASSYSGAYEQYF. DNA of the CDR3: TGTGCCAGCAGTTATTCCGGGGCCTACGAGCAGTACTTC.

This clone has only a few counts. The chain couples TRBV3-1 (or the pseudogene TRBV3-2) to TRBJ1-1, with D hard to call. The CDR3 is 11 amino acids. V was pared by 2 bases and J by 10 bases, with 8 bases between. The germline V gene has CDR1 LGHDT and CDR2 YNNKEL (reference sequence). The CDR3 loop is CASSQNGVAFF. The CDR3 DNA sequence: TGTGCCAGCAGCCAAAACGGGGTAGCTTTCTTT.

CDR3 amino acids: CASSVATHPGSEQFF. The CDR3 DNA follows: TGTGCCAGCAGCGTAGCTACCCACCCGGGGAGCGAGCAGTTCTTC. The rearrangement links TRBV9 to TRBJ2-1; tentative D call: TRBD2 (5 bases). Germline loops: CDR1 SGDLS, CDR2 YYNGEE. The CDR3 totals 15 residues. V was shortened by 0 bases and J by 10 bases, with 17 bases between the two germline ends.

The J gene is TRBJ1-3, the V gene TRBV5-6; a possible D gene is TRBD1 (6 bases). Trimming took 0 bases from V and 1 from J, leaving 11 bases between them. The V gene's germline CDR1 is SGHDT and CDR2 YYEEEE. CDR3 length equals 16 residues. The CDR3 DNA is TGTGCCAGCAGCTTGGGGGCGGGGGCATCTGGAAACACCATATATTTT. It encodes CASSLGAGASGNTIYF.

The CDR3 sequence is CASSLGAGSGDTQYF. In DNA form, the CDR3 reads TGTGCCAGCAGCTTAGGTGCAGGGTCAGGGGATACGCAGTATTTT. This rearrangement joins TRBV7-9 to TRBJ2-3; the D gene is possibly TRBD1 (5 bases). CDR1 and CDR2 (germline): SEHNR, FQNEAQ (reference sequence). The CDR3 runs to 15 residues. Trimming took 1 base from V and 6 from J, leaving 14 bases between them.

CDR3 DNA sequence: TGTGCCAGCAGCGGTAACACAGATACGCAGTATTTT. Encoded protein: CASSGNTDTQYF. The rearrangement uses TRBV6-5 and TRBJ2-3, with D unclear. V was cut by 6 bases and J by 2 bases, with 6 bases left in between. This CDR3 comprises 12 residues. Germline-derived CDR1 and CDR2 are MNHEY and SVGAGI.

The chain employs TRBV5-1 and TRBJ1-6, with 10 bases matching TRBD1. This CDR3 is 16 amino acids long. The J segment lost 7 bases and the V segment lost 0 bases, leaving 4 bases of the junction unmatched. Per germline, CDR1 SGHRS and CDR2 YFSETQ. The CDR3 loop is CASSLEGQGWNSPLHF. In DNA form, the CDR3 reads TGCGCCAGCAGCTTGGAGGGACAGGGGTGGAATTCACCCCTCCACTTT.